Each of the 19 T cell receptor beta chains below was sequenced from the same sample in a study of blood T cell repertoires in COVID-19. The data were produced by immunoSEQ multiplex PCR, yet TCRdb's version contains in-frame clones alone and is incomplete. The sample lists around 110,000 clones; 80% were seen once. The sequenced sample was peripheral blood. All receptors derive from a man between 60 and 70 years old with active or convalescent COVID-19.

This chain uses TRBV19 with TRBJ1-5; 10 bases fit TRBD1. Trimming took 9 bases from V and 2 from J; bases not matched to a gene: 10. The germline V gene encodes CDR1 LNHDA and CDR2 SQIVND (reference sequence). This CDR3 comprises 16 residues. The CDR3 nucleotides are TGTGCCAGCTCAGCGACAGGGGGCATAGGCAATCAGCCCCAGCATTTT. Translation gives CASSATGGIGNQPQHF.

This sequence joins TRBV10-3 and TRBJ2-2; no definite D call. CDR1 ENHRY and CDR2 SYGVKD come from the germline V gene. Trimming took off 4 bases at V and 4 bases at J, with 16 bases between the two ends. The CDR3 spans 16 residues. This CDR3 reads CAISGRGQSGTGELFF. The CDR3, as DNA: TGTGCCATCAGTGGGCGAGGCCAAAGTGGCACCGGGGAGCTGTTTTTT.

This clone has just a few counts. This rearrangement joins TRBV19 to TRBJ2-2; D perhaps matches TRBD1 (6 bases). The CDR3 runs 14 residues. CDR1 LNHDA and CDR2 SQIVND come from the germline V gene (reference sequence). The V gene lost 0 bases and the J gene lost 6 bases, with 8 bases spanning the gap. The CDR3, as DNA: TGTGCCAGTAGTATAGACGCAGGGGCCGGGGAGCTGTTTTTT. Translated: CASSIDAGAGELFF.

The CDR3 region is CASRGQAAYGYTF. The CDR3 DNA sequence: TGTGCCAGCAGGGGACAGGCGGCCTATGGCTACACCTTC. The rearrangement uses TRBV28 and TRBJ1-2, with 8 bases fitting TRBD1. CDR3 length: 13 amino acids. The germline V gene encodes CDR1 MDHEN and CDR2 SYDVKM. With V trimmed by 6 bases and J by 4 bases, 4 bases remained unmatched.

The J gene is TRBJ2-5, the V gene TRBV7-9, with D possibly TRBD1 on 6 matching bases. CDR1 and CDR2 (germline): SEHNR, FQNEAQ (reference sequence). The CDR3 totals 14 residues. V lost 6 bases and J 1 base, leaving 12 bases between the germline ends. The CDR3 nucleotides read TGTGCCAGCAGAGAGACAGGCCCCCAAGAGACCCAGTACTTC. Residues: CASRETGPQETQYF.

The chain is built from TRBV19 and TRBJ2-5; 8 bases are shared with TRBD2. The CDR3 has 16 residues. Germline-derived CDR1 and CDR2 are LNHDA and SQIVND (reference sequence). The J segment lost 2 bases and the V segment lost 0 bases, leaving 5 bases of the junction unmatched. This chain's CDR3 is CASSIEWAGGQETQYF. The CDR3 coding sequence is TGTGCCAGTAGTATAGAATGGGCGGGGGGACAAGAGACCCAGTACTTC. Looking up the rest from reference TRBV19 and TRBJ2-5 gives the full variable domain: DGGITQSPKYLFRKEGQNVTLSCEQNLNHDAMYWYRQDPGQGLRLIYYSQIVNDFQKGDIAEGYSVSREKKESFPLTVTSAQKNPTAFYLCASSIEWAGGQETQYFGPGTRLLVL.

This chain joins TRBV5-1 and TRBJ1-1; the D is unclear. V was clipped by 0 bases and J by 1 base, with 10 bases between them. Per the germline V gene, CDR1 is SGHRS and CDR2 is YFSETQ. The CDR3 runs 15 residues. The CDR3 loop reads CASSLGPGENTEAFF. CDR3 sequence (DNA): TGCGCCAGCAGCTTGGGTCCCGGTGAGAACACTGAAGCTTTCTTT.

CDR3 amino acids: CASSQDVREGLYEQYF. The CDR3 DNA reads TGCGCCAGCAGCCAAGATGTGCGGGAGGGCCTGTACGAGCAGTACTTC. The chain links TRBV4-3 to TRBJ2-7; 9 bases map to TRBD2. CDR3 length: 16 residues. V gave up 0 bases and J gave up 4 bases; unmatched junction bases: 7. Germline V CDR1 and CDR2: LGHNA, YSLEER.

In this sample, this clone turned up once. This chain uses TRBV29-1 with TRBJ1-2, with D possibly being TRBD1 (5 bases). With 7 bases removed from V and 5 bases from J, the gap between germline ends came to 20 bases. CDR1 and CDR2 (germline): SQVTM, ANQGSEA. The CDR3 spans 14 residues. The CDR3 protein is CSADLWGRTYGYTF. In nucleotides, the CDR3 is TGCAGCGCCGACCTTTGGGGCAGAACTTATGGCTACACCTTC. The full variable domain, with the rest looked up from reference TRBV29-1 and TRBJ1-2, is SAVISQKPSRDICQRGTSLTIQCQVDSQVTMMFWYRQQPGQSLTLIATANQGSEATYESGFVIDKFPISRPNLTFSTLTVSNMSPEDSSIYLCSADLWGRTYGYTFGSGTRLTVV.

This clone was seen only a few times. Other DNA variants within this sample encode the same CDR3. This chain joins TRBV4-2 and TRBJ2-7; D perhaps matches TRBD2 (5 bases). This CDR3 has 14 amino acids. Germline CDR1 reads LGHNA; CDR2 reads YNFKEQ. Trimming removed 1 base at V and 3 bases at J, with 10 bases between. CDR3: CASSQVGGRYEQYF. As DNA, the CDR3 is TGTGCCAGCAGCCAAGTGGGCGGGCGCTACGAGCAGTACTTC.

The gene calls are TRBV6-5 and TRBJ2-7, with 9 nucleotides matching TRBD1. Trimming removed 9 bases from V and 3 bases from J; junction bases left unmatched: 9. This CDR3 is built from 14 residues. From germline, CDR1 is MNHEY and CDR2 SVGAGI. CDR3 bases: TGTGCCAGTGGAACAGGGGGCGCCGGCTACGAGCAGTACTTC. This encodes CASGTGGAGYEQYF.

The chain uses TRBV20-1 and TRBJ1-2; 7 bases align to TRBD1. The V gene's germline CDR1 is DFQATT and CDR2 SNEGSKA (reference sequence). This CDR3 is 11 amino acids long. Trimming at V came to 6 bases and at J to 4 bases, leaving 2 bases not matched to a gene. CDR3 in DNA: TGCAGTGCCAGGGACAGCTATGGCTACACCTTC. Encoded protein: CSARDSYGYTF.

The chain recombines TRBV28 with TRBJ2-5, with a weak D call TRBD2 (6 bases). The CDR3 has 15 residues. V was clipped by 4 bases and J by 4 bases, with 16 bases between them. Germline loops: CDR1 MDHEN, CDR2 SYDVKM. CDR3 loop: CASSSDPLGGETQYF. The CDR3 region has the DNA TGTGCCAGCAGTTCAGACCCCCTGGGAGGAGAGACCCAGTACTTC.

This chain joins TRBV20-1 and TRBJ2-5, with 9 bases aligning to TRBD2. The germline V gene encodes CDR1 DFQATT and CDR2 SNEGSKA (reference sequence). The CDR3 spans 13 residues. Germline trimming cut 3 bases from V and 3 bases from J; bases unmatched to any gene: 2. The CDR3 region is CSASLAGEETQYF. The CDR3 DNA sequence: TGCAGTGCTAGTTTAGCGGGAGAAGAGACCCAGTACTTC.

This clone was counted only a few times. The chain has TRBV4-3 and TRBJ1-2; tentative D call: TRBD1 (5 bases). Germline V lookup: CDR1 LGHNA, CDR2 YSLEER. V was cut by 0 bases and J by 4 bases, with 12 bases left in between. CDR3 length: 15 residues. The CDR3 DNA reads as TGCGCCAGCAGCCAAGATAGGGGCGGAAGCTATGGCTACACCTTC. It encodes CASSQDRGGSYGYTF.

This rearrangement joins TRBV9 to TRBJ2-1, with D tentatively TRBD2 (6 bases). V was shortened by 4 bases and J by 15 bases, with 29 bases between the two germline ends. The length of the CDR3 is 16 residues. Germline V gene sequence: CDR1 SGDLS, CDR2 YYNGEE. The CDR3 sequence is CASSPSGGTLGTSRFF. The CDR3 DNA sequence: TGTGCCAGCAGCCCATCGGGCGGGACCTTGGGGACGTCACGGTTCTTC.

The chain employs TRBV2 and TRBJ2-1, with a weak D call TRBD2 (6 bases). Trimming took 8 bases from V and 8 from J, leaving 22 bases between them. Germline CDR1 is SNHLY and CDR2 is FYNNEI. The CDR3 sequence is 15 residues long. CDR3 sequence (DNA): TGTGCCAGCTCCTCAAGGATGGCTAGCGCCGATGAGCAGTTCTTC. Translating gives CASSSRMASADEQFF.

The V and J genes are TRBV11-2 and TRBJ2-3; no firm D call. V lost 5 bases and J 2 bases, leaving 14 bases between the germline ends. The germline V gene has CDR1 SGHAT and CDR2 FQNNGV. This CDR3 is built from 15 residues. The CDR3: CASSLLIPNTDTQYF. DNA of the CDR3: TGTGCCAGCAGCCTTCTTATCCCTAACACAGATACGCAGTATTTT.

In this sample, this clone turned up once. The chain carries TRBV28 and TRBJ2-1; 7 nucleotides line up with TRBD2. The V gene end was trimmed by 5 bases and the J gene end by 9 bases; junction bases not matched to a gene: 16. The CDR3 contains 16 residues. From germline, CDR1 is MDHEN and CDR2 SYDVKM. CDR3 sequence (DNA): TGTGCCAGCAGTAGTCGACTAGCATCCGCCTGGGGTGAGCAGTTCTTC. It is translated as CASSSRLASAWGEQFF. Full variable domain (outside the CDR3, taken from reference TRBV28 and TRBJ2-1): DVKVTQSSRYLVKRTGEKVFLECVQDMDHENMFWYRQDPGLGLRLIYFSYDVKMKEKGDIPEGYSVSREKKERFSLILESASTNQTSMYLCASSSRLASAWGEQFFGPGTRLTVL.